This T cell receptor beta chain is from a study of patients and donors after allogeneic stem cell transplantation. One entry per CDR3 protein results from TCRdb running MiXCR on the RT-PCR reads. The sample includes roughly 230,000 distinct CDR3 sequences, less than 15% of them seen just once. This clonotype was counted between two and nine times. Germline-derived CDR1 and CDR2 are MDHEN and SYDVKM. This CDR3 has 13 amino acids. V shed 7 bases and J shed 5 bases, with 14 bases lying between them. Sample: blood, either unsorted or a sorted T cell fraction (not recorded which). The rearrangement joins TRBV28 to TRBJ2-5, with a possible D match to TRBD1 (5 bases). The clonotype originates from a human donor who was either an allogeneic HSCT recipient or a stem cell or donor lymphocyte infusion donor (not recorded which). It is not recorded whose cells these are; they may come from a transplant donor. The CDR3 spells CASTQGVLETQYF. The DNA for the CDR3 is TGTGCCAGCACCCAGGGTGTTCTGGAGACCCAGTACTTC. Based on the CDR3 plus reference TRBV28 and TRBJ2-5, the full variable domain is DVKVTQSSRYLVKRTGEKVFLECVQDMDHENMFWYRQDPGLGLRLIYFSYDVKMKEKGDIPEGYSVSREKKERFSLILESASTNQTSMYLCASTQGVLETQYFGPGTRLLVL.